These T cell receptor beta chains were read from a single sample in a study of early T cells in non-severe SARS-CoV-2 infection. TCRdb recomputed calls from the 5' RACE reads with MiXCR, one row per CDR3 protein. The sample records roughly 100,000 distinct CDR3 sequences, around 14% being singletons. The specimen sequenced was whole blood. Receptors originate from an adult who was a healthcare worker with PCR-confirmed SARS-CoV-2 infection or an uninfected control (not recorded which). The CDR3 runs from the conserved cysteine through the conserved F or W. The order of the fields is J gene, CDR3 length, D gene, V gene, clone size, CDR3 DNA, CDR3 protein. D genes are given only for firm matches. Size tells how often a clone was seen (once, few, many) or the class of an expanded clone, and some rows leave it out.

TRBJ2-4 | 15 | - | TRBV18 | many | TGTGCCAGCTCAAAAGGCAGTGTAGCCAAAAACATTCAGTACTTC | CASSKGSVAKNIQYF
TRBJ2-6 | 18 | - | TRBV11-2 | few | TGTGCCAGCAGCTTCACATGGGACGCCTTCTCTGGGGCCAACGTCCTGACTTTC | CASSFTWDAFSGANVLTF
TRBJ2-2 | 12 | - | TRBV5-4 | - | TGTGCCAGCAGCATGGGGCCCGGGGAGCTGTTTTTT | CASSMGPGELFF
TRBJ1-1 | 15 | - | TRBV7-9 | many | TGTGCCAGCAGTTCCGGGAGTGTTCTCGACACTGAAGCTTTCTTT | CASSSGSVLDTEAFF
TRBJ2-3 | 13 | - | TRBV7-2 | many | TGTGCCAGCAGCTTGAACCCGGCGGATACGCAGTATTTT | CASSLNPADTQYF
TRBJ2-7 | 14 | - | TRBV28 | - | TGTGCCAGCAGTCTACCGTTTGGACAGTCCGAGCAGTACTTC | CASSLPFGQSEQYF
TRBJ2-5 | 13 | TRBD1 | TRBV11-2 | - | TGTGCCAGCAGCTTAAGGGGGCGAGAGACCCAGTACTTC | CASSLRGRETQYF
TRBJ2-7 | 11 | TRBD2 | TRBV28 | - | TGTGCCATAGCGGGAGTCTACGAGCAGTACTTC | CAIAGVYEQYF
TRBJ1-1 | 15 | TRBD1 | TRBV11-2 | - | TGTGCCAGCAGTAACACCGGGACAGGGGGCACTGAAGCTTTCTTT | CASSNTGTGGTEAFF
TRBJ2-5 | 15 | TRBD2 | TRBV27 | - | TGTGCCAGCAGTTTACGGGCTAGCGGGAAAGAGACCCAGTACTTC | CASSLRASGKETQYF
TRBJ2-1 | 12 | TRBD2 | TRBV20-1 | many | TGCAGTGCTGAGACTAGCTCTTATGAGCAGTTCTTC | CSAETSSYEQFF
TRBJ1-2 | 15 | - | TRBV6-6 | many | TGTGCCAGCAGTTACTCGAAGGGAGGTAACTATGGCTACACCTTC | CASSYSKGGNYGYTF
TRBJ2-2 | 15 | - | TRBV9 | many | TGTGCCAGCTCCCTCCGGGGACTGAACACCGGGGAGCTGTTTTTT | CASSLRGLNTGELFF
TRBJ2-2 | 17 | TRBD2 | TRBV12-3/TRBV12-4 | few | TGTGCCACGAAGAGGCGGCATCTAGCGGTTTTCACCGGGGAGCTGTTTTTT | CATKRRHLAVFTGELFF
TRBJ2-5 | 14 | - | TRBV5-8 | - | TGTGCCAGCAGCCTCCTTGGCACCCAAGAGACCCAGTACTTC | CASSLLGTQETQYF
TRBJ2-7 | 14 | - | TRBV2 | few | TGTGCCAGCAGTTCGTACGGCACTCTCGGCGAGCAGTACTTC | CASSSYGTLGEQYF
TRBJ1-1 | 13 | - | TRBV6-5 | many | TGTGCCAGCAGAGAACAGCGGAACACTGAAGCTTTCTTT | CASREQRNTEAFF
TRBJ2-1 | 12 | - | TRBV7-2 | few | TGTGCCAGCAGCTTAGGGATCAATGAGCAGTTCTTC | CASSLGINEQFF
TRBJ1-2 | 15 | TRBD1 | TRBV7-2 | many | TGTGCCAGCAGTTTGGACAGGGGGAGGAGTGATGGCTACACCTTC | CASSLDRGRSDGYTF
TRBJ2-2 | 11 | - | TRBV10-3 | many | TGTGCCATCAGTGCGGACGGGGAGCTGTTTTTT | CAISADGELFF
TRBJ2-1 | 14 | - | TRBV7-2 | many | TGTGCCAGCAGCTTATGGCAGGGGAACAATGAGCAGTTCTTC | CASSLWQGNNEQFF
TRBJ2-1 | 16 | - | TRBV14 | - | TGTGCCAGCAGCCAAGCACGGGTTCTGGGTTACAATGAGCAGTTCTTC | CASSQARVLGYNEQFF
TRBJ2-5 | 15 | - | TRBV7-8 | few | TGTGCCAGTAACCAAGACAGGATCAAGCAAGAGACCCAGTACTTC | CASNQDRIKQETQYF
TRBJ1-4 | 14 | - | TRBV7-8 | many | TGTGCCAGCAGCCCGCACGGACGGGGCGAAAAACTGTTTTTT | CASSPHGRGEKLFF
TRBJ2-7 | 14 | TRBD1 | TRBV27 | many | TGTGCCAGCAGTCCGGGACAGGGGGGCTACGAGCAGTACTTC | CASSPGQGGYEQYF
TRBJ1-1 | 13 | - | TRBV14 | many | TGTGCCAGCAGCCAAGTAGGGTCCACTGAAGCTTTCTTT | CASSQVGSTEAFF
TRBJ1-5 | 13 | - | TRBV15 | few | TGTGCCACCAGCCGCCGGCTAGATCAGCCCCAGCATTTT | CATSRRLDQPQHF
TRBJ2-1 | 14 | - | TRBV5-1 | few | TGCGCCAGCAGCCCCGGAACAGGCTACAATGAGCAGTTCTTC | CASSPGTGYNEQFF
TRBJ2-2 | 14 | TRBD2 | TRBV20-1 | few | TGCAGTGCTAGATCAGCGGGAAGCGCCGGGGAGCTGTTTTTT | CSARSAGSAGELFF
TRBJ1-2 | 15 | - | TRBV29-1 | many | TGCAGCGTTGAAGAGGGGCAGGGAAGTCCCTATGGCTACACCTTC | CSVEEGQGSPYGYTF
TRBJ1-1 | 11 | - | TRBV5-1 | - | TGCGCCAGCAGCTTGGTCACTGAAGCTTTCTTT | CASSLVTEAFF
TRBJ1-3 | 16 | TRBD1 | TRBV9 | - | TGTGCCAGCAGCGGAGCCCCGGACAGGGCGGCAAACACCATATATTTT | CASSGAPDRAANTIYF
TRBJ2-1 | 17 | - | TRBV12-3/TRBV12-4 | - | TGTGCCAGCAGCCACATACAGGGAACCAAACTAGGTGATGAGCAGTTCTTC | CASSHIQGTKLGDEQFF
TRBJ1-5 | 14 | - | TRBV28 | - | TGTGCCAGCCGGGGGGGCCTCAAAGATCAGCCCCAGCATTTT | CASRGGLKDQPQHF
TRBJ2-1 | 15 | - | TRBV20-1 | few | TGCAGTGCGGATTTAGCGGAGAACTCCTACAATGAGCAGTTCTTC | CSADLAENSYNEQFF
TRBJ2-5 | 13 | - | TRBV5-1 | few | TGCGCCAGCAGTTCCATCGCCAAAGAGACCCAGTACTTC | CASSSIAKETQYF
TRBJ1-2 | 15 | - | TRBV2 | few | TGTGCCAGCAGCAAAGGAGGGAACCTAAGGGAAGGCTACACCTTC | CASSKGGNLREGYTF
TRBJ2-1 | 14 | TRBD2 | TRBV29-1 | - | TGCAGCGTTGTAGCGGGACTAACCTACAATGAGCAGTTCTTC | CSVVAGLTYNEQFF
TRBJ2-2 | 14 | TRBD2 | TRBV20-1 | - | TGCAGTGCTCTAGCGCCCGGGGGGACCGGGGAGCTGTTTTTT | CSALAPGGTGELFF
TRBJ2-5 | 13 | - | TRBV12-3/TRBV12-4 | few | TGTGCCAGCAGTTTAGGGGGGAAGGAGACCCAGTACTTC | CASSLGGKETQYF
TRBJ1-4 | 15 | - | TRBV20-1 | - | TGCAGTGCTAAGGACTTCCAAGGGTCCGATGAAAAACTGTTTTTT | CSAKDFQGSDEKLFF